The 5 T cell receptor beta chains below come from one sample, sequenced in a study of T cell responses to AZD1222 COVID-19 vaccine. Clones were read by immunoSEQ multiplex PCR, and TCRdb kept only the in-frame ones, dropping some. The sample has 110,000 to 150,000 clones, roughly 90% seen once; the top ten hold around 3.2%. Sequenced material: peripheral blood, taken on day 0 of AZD1222 vaccination. The receptors shown here come from an adult in good health.

The J gene is TRBJ2-7, the V gene TRBV28, with D possibly being TRBD1 or TRBD2 (5 bases each). The CDR3 length is 13 residues. Trimming took off 5 bases at V and 2 bases at J, with 10 bases between the two ends. Looked up from germline, CDR1 is MDHEN and CDR2 is SYDVKM. The CDR3 nucleotides read TGTGCCAGCAGTCTCCCGGGACCCTACGAGCAGTACTTC. Its translation: CASSLPGPYEQYF.

J is TRBJ2-3 and V is TRBV5-1; D is unclear. The CDR3 is made up of 15 amino acids. Trimming shortened V by 0 bases and J by 0 bases, and 8 bases separated the two germline ends. Germline CDR1 is SGHRS and CDR2 is YFSETQ. The CDR3 region has the DNA TGCGCCAGCAGCTTGGACAAAACTAGCACAGATACGCAGTATTTT. This translates into CASSLDKTSTDTQYF. Drawing the rest from reference TRBV5-1 and TRBJ2-3, the complete variable domain is KAGVTQTPRYLIKTRGQQVTLSCSPISGHRSVSWYQQTPGQGLQFLFEYFSETQRNKGNFPGRFSGRQFSNSRSEMNVSTLELGDSALYLCASSLDKTSTDTQYFGPGTRLTVL.

This chain uses TRBV5-1 with TRBJ2-3; D not certain. Trimming took off 1 base at V and 1 base at J, with 10 bases between the two ends. The length of the CDR3 is 15 residues. The V gene's germline CDR1 is SGHRS and CDR2 YFSETQ. The CDR3: CASSLTILGTDTQYF. CDR3 in DNA: TGCGCCAGCAGCTTGACAATACTTGGCACAGATACGCAGTATTTT.

The rearrangement joins TRBV24-1 to TRBJ1-5; D may be TRBD1 (5 bases). Trimming cost V 5 bases and J 4 bases, with 8 bases left between them. This CDR3 has 13 amino acids. Per the germline V gene, CDR1 is KGHDR and CDR2 is SFDVKD. The CDR3 DNA is TGTGCCACCAGTGTCAGGGAAAATCAGCCCCAGCATTTT. Protein product: CATSVRENQPQHF.

This clone appeared a few times. This chain's CDR3 is CASSESSGIGWRQYF. The CDR3 nucleotides read TGTGCCAGCAGTGAATCTAGCGGGATTGGTTGGAGGCAGTATTTT. The chain carries TRBV2 and TRBJ2-3; 9 bases line up with TRBD2. The germline V gene encodes CDR1 SNHLY and CDR2 FYNNEI. V gave up 2 bases and J gave up 11 bases; unmatched junction bases: 11. The CDR3 contains 15 residues.